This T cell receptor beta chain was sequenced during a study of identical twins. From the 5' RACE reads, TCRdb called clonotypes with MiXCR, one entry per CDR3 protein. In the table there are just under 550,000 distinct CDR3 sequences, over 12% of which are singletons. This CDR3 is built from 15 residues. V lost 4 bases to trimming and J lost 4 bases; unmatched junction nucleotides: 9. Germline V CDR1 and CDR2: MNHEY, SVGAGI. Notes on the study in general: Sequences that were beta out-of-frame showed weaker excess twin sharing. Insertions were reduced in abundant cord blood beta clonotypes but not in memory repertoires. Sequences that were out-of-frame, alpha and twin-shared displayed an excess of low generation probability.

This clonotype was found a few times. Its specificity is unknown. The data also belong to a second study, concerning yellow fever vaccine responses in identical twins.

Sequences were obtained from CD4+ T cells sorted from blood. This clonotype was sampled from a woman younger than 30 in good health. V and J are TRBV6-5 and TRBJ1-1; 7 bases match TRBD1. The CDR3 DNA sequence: TGTGCCAGCAGTTTGCGAGGGGGCAGGAGCACTGAAGCTTTCTTT. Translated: CASSLRGGRSTEAFF.